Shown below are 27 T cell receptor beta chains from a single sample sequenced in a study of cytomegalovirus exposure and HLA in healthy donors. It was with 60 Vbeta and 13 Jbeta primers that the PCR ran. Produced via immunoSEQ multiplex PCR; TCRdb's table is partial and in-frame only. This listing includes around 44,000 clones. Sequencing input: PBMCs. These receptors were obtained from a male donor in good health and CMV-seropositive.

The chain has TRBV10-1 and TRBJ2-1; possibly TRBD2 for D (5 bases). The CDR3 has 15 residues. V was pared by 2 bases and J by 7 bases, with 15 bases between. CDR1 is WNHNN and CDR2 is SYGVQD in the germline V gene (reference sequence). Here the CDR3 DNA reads TGCGCCAGCAGTGAGAGGAAAGTAAGGAGGAATGAGCAGTTCTTC. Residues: CASSERKVRRNEQFF.

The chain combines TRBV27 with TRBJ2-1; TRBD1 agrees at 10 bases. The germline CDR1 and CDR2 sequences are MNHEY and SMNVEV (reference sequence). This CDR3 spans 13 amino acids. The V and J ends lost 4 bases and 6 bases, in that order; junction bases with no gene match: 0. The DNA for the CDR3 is TGTGCCAGCAGTTGGACAGGGGGCAATGAGCAGTTCTTC. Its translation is CASSWTGGNEQFF.

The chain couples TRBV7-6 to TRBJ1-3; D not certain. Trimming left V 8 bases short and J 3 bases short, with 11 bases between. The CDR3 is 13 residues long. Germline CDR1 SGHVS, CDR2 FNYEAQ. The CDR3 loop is CASGGENGNTIYF. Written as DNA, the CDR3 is TGTGCCAGCGGCGGGGAAAATGGAAACACCATATATTTT.

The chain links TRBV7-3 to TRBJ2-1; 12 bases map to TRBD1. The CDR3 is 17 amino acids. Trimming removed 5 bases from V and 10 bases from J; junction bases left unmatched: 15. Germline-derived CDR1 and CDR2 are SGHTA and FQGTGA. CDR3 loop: CASSPGQGAMSRREQFF. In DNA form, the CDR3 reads TGTGCCAGCAGCCCGGGACAGGGGGCCATGAGCAGGAGGGAGCAGTTCTTC.

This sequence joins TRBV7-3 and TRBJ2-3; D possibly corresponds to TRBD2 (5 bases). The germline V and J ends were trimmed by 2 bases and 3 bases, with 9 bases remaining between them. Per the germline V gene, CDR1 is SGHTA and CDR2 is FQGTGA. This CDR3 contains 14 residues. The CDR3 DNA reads TGTGCCAGCAGCTTAGAGGGAGAGACAGATACGCAGTATTTT. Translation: CASSLEGETDTQYF.

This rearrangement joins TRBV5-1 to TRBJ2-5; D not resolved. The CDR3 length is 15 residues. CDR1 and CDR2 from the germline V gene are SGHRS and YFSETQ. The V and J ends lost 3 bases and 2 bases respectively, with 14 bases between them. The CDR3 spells CASSSFGSQQETQYF. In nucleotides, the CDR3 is TGCGCCAGCAGCTCATTCGGGTCACAACAAGAGACCCAGTACTTC. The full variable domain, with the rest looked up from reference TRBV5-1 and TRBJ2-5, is KAGVTQTPRYLIKTRGQQVTLSCSPISGHRSVSWYQQTPGQGLQFLFEYFSETQRNKGNFPGRFSGRQFSNSRSEMNVSTLELGDSALYLCASSSFGSQQETQYFGPGTRLLVL.

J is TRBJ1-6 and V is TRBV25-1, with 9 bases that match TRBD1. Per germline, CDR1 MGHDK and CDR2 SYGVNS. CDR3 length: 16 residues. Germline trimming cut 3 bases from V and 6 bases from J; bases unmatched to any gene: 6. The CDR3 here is CASSDPRQGGNSPLHF. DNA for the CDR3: TGTGCCAGCAGTGACCCTCGACAGGGGGGTAATTCACCCCTCCACTTT.

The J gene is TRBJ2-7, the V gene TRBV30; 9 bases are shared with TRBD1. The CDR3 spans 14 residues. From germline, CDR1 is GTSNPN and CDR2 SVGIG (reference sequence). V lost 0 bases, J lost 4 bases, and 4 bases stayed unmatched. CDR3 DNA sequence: TGTGCCTGGAGTGTGGGGACAGGGTTTTACGAGCAGTACTTC. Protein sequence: CAWSVGTGFYEQYF.

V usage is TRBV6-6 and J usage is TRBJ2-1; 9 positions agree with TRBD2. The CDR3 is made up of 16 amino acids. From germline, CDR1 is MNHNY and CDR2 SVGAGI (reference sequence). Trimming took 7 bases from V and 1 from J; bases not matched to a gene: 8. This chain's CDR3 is CASMGIAGVSYNEQFF. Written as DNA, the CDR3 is TGTGCCAGCATGGGGATAGCGGGGGTATCCTACAATGAGCAGTTCTTC.

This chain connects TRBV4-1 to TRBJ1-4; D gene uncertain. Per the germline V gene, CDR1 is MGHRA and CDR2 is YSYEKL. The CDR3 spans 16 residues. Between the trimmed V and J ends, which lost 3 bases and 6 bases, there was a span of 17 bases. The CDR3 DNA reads TGCGCCAGCAGCCAGCCCTCGGAGGTCCTAGATGAAAAACTGTTTTTT. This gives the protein CASSQPSEVLDEKLFF.

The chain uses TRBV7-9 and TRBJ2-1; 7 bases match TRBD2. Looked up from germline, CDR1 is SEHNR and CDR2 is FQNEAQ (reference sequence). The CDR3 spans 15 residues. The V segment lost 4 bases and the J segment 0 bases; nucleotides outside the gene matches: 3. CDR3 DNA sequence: TGTGCCAGCAGCTGGGGGGGTTACTCCTACAATGAGCAGTTCTTC. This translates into CASSWGGYSYNEQFF.

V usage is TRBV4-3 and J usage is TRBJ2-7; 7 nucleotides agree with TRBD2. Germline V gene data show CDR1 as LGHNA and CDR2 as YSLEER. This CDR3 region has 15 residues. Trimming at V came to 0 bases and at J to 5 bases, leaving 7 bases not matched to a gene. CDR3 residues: CASSQDWEGPNEQYF. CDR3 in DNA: TGCGCCAGCAGCCAAGATTGGGAGGGGCCTAACGAGCAGTACTTC.

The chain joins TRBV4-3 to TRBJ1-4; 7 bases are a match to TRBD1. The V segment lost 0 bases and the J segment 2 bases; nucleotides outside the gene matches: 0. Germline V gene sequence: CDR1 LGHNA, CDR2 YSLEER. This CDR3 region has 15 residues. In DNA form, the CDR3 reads TGCGCCAGCAGCCAAGAGGGACAGACTAATGAAAAACTGTTTTTT. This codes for CASSQEGQTNEKLFF.

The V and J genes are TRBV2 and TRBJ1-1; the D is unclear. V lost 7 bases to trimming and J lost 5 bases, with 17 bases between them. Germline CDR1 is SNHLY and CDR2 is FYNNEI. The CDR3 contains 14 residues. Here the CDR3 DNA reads TGTGCCAGCATCGAGGGTGGGGAACAAACTGAAGCTTTCTTT. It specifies CASIEGGEQTEAFF.

CDR3 sequence reads: CASSPSGGPNTGELFF. For the CDR3, the DNA is TGTGCCAGCTCACCATCGGGGGGCCCGAACACCGGGGAGCTGTTTTTT. The genes are TRBV18 and TRBJ2-2; D is possibly TRBD2 (7 bases). Germline V gives CDR1 KGHSH, CDR2 LQKENI. The CDR3 has 16 amino acids. The V gene lost 2 bases and the J gene lost 0 bases, with 10 bases spanning the gap.

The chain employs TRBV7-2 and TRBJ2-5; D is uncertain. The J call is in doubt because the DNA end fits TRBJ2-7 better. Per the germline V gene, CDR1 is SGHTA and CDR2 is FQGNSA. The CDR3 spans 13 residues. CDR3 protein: CASSLQSSYEQYF. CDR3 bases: TGTGCCAGCAGCCTACAGAGCTCCTACGAGCAGTACTTC.

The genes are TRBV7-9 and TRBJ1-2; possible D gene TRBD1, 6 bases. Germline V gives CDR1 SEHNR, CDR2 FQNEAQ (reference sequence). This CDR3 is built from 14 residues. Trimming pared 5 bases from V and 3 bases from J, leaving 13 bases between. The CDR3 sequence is CASSPKGVYYGYTF. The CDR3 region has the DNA TGTGCCAGCAGCCCAAAGGGGGTTTACTATGGCTACACCTTC. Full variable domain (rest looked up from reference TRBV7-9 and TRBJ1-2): DTGVSQNPRHKITKRGQNVTFRCDPISEHNRLYWYRQTLGQGPEFLTYFQNEAQLEKSRLLSDRFSAERPKGSFSTLEIQRTEQGDSAMYLCASSPKGVYYGYTFGSGTRLTVV.

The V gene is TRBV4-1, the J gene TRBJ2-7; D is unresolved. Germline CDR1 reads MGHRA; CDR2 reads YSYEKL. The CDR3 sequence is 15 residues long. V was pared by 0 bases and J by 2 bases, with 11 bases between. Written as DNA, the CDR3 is TGCGCCAGCAGCCAAGACCTGAGGATAGCCTACGAGCAGTACTTC. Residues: CASSQDLRIAYEQYF.

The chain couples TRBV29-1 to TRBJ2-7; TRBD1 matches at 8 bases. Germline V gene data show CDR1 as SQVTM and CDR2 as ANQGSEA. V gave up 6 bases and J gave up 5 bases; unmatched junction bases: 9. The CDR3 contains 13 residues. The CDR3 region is CSVSRQGKDEQYF. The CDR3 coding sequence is TGCAGCGTCTCAAGACAGGGGAAGGACGAGCAGTACTTC.

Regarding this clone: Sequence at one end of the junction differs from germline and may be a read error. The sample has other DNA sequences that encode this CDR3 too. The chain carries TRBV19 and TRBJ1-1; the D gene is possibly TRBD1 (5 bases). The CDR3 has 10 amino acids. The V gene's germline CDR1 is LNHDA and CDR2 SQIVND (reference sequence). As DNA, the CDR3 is TGCGCCAGCCTGGGGGGATGGGCTTTCTTT. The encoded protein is CASLGGWAFF.

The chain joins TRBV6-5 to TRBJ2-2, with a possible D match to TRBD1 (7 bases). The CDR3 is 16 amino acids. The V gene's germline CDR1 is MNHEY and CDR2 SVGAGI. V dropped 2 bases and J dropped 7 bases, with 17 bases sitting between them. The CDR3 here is CASSYVSRGRDGELFF. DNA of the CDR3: TGTGCCAGCAGTTACGTGTCGAGGGGGCGGGACGGGGAGCTGTTTTTT.

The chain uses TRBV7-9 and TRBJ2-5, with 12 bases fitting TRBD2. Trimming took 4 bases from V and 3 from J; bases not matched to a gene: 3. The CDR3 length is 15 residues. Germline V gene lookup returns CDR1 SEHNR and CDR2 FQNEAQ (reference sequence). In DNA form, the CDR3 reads TGTGCCAGCAGCTCCGGACTAGCGGGGAAAGAGACCCAGTACTTC. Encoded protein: CASSSGLAGKETQYF. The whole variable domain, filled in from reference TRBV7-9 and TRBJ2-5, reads DTGVSQNPRHKITKRGQNVTFRCDPISEHNRLYWYRQTLGQGPEFLTYFQNEAQLEKSRLLSDRFSAERPKGSFSTLEIQRTEQGDSAMYLCASSSGLAGKETQYFGPGTRLLVL.

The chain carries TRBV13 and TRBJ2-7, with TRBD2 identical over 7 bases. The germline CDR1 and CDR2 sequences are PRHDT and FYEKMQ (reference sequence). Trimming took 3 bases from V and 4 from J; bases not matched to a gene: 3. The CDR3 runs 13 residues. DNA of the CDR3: TGTGCCAGCAGCTTGGGCGGGGGTTACGAGCAGTACTTC. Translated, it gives CASSLGGGYEQYF.

CDR3 nucleotide sequence: TGTGCCACCAGCATCACTCCAGGGCCCTATGGCTACACCTTC. Translating gives CATSITPGPYGYTF. The chain joins TRBV15 to TRBJ1-2; perhaps TRBD1 as D (5 bases). V lost 4 bases and J 4 bases, leaving 13 bases between the germline ends. From germline, CDR1 is LNHNV and CDR2 YYDKDF (reference sequence). The CDR3 loop spans 14 amino acids.

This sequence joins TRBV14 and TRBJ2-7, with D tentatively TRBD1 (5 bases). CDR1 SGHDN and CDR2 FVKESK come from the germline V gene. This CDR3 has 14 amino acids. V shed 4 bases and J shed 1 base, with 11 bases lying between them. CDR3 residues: CASSPRVPSYEQYF. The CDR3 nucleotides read TGTGCCAGCAGCCCCAGGGTACCGTCCTACGAGCAGTACTTC.

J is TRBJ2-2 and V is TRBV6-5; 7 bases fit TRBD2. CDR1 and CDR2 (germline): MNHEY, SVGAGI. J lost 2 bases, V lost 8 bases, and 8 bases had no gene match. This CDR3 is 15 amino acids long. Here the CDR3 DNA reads TGTGCCAGCCGGGGACTACCCTCCAACACCGGGGAGCTGTTTTTT. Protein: CASRGLPSNTGELFF.

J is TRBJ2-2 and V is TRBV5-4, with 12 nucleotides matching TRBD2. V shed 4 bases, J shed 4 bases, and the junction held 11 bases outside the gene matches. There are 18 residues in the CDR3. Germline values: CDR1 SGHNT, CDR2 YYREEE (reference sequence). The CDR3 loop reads CASSPWASGGGSTGELFF. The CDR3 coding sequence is TGTGCCAGCAGCCCCTGGGCTAGCGGGGGGGGCAGCACCGGGGAGCTGTTTTTT.